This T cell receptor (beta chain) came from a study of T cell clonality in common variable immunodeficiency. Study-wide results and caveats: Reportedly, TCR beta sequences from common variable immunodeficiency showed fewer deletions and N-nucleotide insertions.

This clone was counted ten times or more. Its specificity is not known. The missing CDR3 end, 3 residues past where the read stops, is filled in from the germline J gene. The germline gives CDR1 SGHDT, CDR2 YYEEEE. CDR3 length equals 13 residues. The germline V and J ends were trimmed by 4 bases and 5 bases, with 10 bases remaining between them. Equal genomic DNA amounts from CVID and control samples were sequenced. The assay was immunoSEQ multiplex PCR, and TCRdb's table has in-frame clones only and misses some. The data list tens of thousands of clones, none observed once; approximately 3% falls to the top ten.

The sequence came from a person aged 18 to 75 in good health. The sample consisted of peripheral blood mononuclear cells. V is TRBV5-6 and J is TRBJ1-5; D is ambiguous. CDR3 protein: CASSNNPDQPQHF. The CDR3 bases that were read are TGTGCCAGCAGCAACAACCCCGATCAGCCC.